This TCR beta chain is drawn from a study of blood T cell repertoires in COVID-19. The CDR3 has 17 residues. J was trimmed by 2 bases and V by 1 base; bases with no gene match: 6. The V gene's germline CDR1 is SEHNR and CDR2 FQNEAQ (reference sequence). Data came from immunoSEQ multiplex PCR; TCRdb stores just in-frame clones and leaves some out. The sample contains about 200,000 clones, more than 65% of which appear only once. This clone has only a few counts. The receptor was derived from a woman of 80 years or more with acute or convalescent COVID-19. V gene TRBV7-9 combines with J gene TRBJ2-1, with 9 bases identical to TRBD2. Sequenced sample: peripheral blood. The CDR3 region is CASSLGLAGDAYNEQFF. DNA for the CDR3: TGTGCCAGCAGCTTAGGCTTAGCGGGGGACGCCTACAATGAGCAGTTCTTC. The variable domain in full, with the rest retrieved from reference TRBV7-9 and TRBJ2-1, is DTGVSQNPRHKITKRGQNVTFRCDPISEHNRLYWYRQTLGQGPEFLTYFQNEAQLEKSRLLSDRFSAERPKGSFSTLEIQRTEQGDSAMYLCASSLGLAGDAYNEQFFGPGTRLTVL.